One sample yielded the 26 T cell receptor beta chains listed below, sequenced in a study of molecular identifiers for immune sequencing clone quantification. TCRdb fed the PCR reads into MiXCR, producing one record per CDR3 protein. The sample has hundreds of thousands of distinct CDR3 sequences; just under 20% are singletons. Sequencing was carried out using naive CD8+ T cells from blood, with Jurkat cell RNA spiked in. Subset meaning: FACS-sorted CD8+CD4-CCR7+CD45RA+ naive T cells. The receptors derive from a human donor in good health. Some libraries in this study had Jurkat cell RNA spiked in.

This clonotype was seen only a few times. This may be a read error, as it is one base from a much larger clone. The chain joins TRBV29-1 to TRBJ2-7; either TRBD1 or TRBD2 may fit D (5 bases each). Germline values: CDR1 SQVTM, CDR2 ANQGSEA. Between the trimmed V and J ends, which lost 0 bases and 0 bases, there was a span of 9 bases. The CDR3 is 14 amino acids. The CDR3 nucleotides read TGCAGCGTTGAAGATCTGGGACCCTCCTACGAGCAGTACTTC. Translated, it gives CSVEDLGPSYEQYF.

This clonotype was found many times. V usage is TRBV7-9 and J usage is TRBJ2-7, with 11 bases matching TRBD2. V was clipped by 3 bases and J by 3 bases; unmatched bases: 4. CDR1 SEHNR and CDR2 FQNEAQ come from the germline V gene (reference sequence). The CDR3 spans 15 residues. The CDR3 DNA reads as TGTGCCAGCAGCTTCGGGACTAGCGGCCTCTACGAGCAGTACTTC. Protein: CASSFGTSGLYEQYF.

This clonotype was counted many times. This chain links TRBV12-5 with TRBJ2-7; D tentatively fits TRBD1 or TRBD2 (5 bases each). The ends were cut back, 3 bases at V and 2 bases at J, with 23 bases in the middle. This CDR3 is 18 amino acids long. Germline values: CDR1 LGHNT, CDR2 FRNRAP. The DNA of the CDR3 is TGTGCTAGTGGTTTCGTCCGGGACCCAAAAGGGGCCACCTACGAGCAGTACTTC. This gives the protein CASGFVRDPKGATYEQYF.

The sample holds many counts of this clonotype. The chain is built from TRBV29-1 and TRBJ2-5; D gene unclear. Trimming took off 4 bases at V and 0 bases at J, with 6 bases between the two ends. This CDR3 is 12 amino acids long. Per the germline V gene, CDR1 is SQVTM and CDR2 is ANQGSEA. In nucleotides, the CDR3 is TGCAGCGTTGTAGGAAACCAAGAGACCCAGTACTTC. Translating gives CSVVGNQETQYF.

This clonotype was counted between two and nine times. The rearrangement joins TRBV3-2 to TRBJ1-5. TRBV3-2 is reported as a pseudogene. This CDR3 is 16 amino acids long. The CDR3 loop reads CASSQAFLTPNQPQHF. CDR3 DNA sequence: TGTGCCAGCAGCCAAGCTTTCCTTACTCCCAATCAGCCCCAGCATTTT.

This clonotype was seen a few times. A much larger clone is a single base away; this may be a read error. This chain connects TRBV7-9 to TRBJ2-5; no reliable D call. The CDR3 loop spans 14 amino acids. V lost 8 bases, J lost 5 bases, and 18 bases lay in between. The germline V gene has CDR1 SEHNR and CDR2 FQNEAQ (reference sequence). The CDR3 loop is CASGPQVPLETQYF. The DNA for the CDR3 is TGTGCCAGCGGCCCTCAGGTGCCTTTGGAGACCCAGTACTTC.

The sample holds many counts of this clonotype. The CDR3 sequence: CASSDVRFHTDTQYF. The CDR3 DNA reads as TGTGCCAGCAGTGACGTCAGGTTTCACACAGATACGCAGTATTTT. V and J are TRBV12-3 or TRBV12-4 and TRBJ2-3; D is unclear. V dropped 5 bases and J dropped 2 bases, with 14 bases sitting between them. The CDR3 is 15 amino acids.

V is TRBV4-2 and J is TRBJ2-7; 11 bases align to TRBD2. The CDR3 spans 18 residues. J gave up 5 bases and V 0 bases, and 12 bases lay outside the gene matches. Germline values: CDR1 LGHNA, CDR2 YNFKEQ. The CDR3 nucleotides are TGTGCCAGCAGCCAAGATCCGTTGGCTAGCGGGAGGACCAACGAGCAGTACTTC. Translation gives CASSQDPLASGRTNEQYF.

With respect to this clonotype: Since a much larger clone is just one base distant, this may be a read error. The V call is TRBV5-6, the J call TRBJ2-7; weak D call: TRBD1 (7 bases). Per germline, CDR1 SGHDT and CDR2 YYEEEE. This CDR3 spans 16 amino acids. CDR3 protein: CASSSEQGRNPYERYF. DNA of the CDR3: TGTGCCAGCAGCTCAGAACAGGGGAGGAACCCCTACGAGCGGTACTTC.

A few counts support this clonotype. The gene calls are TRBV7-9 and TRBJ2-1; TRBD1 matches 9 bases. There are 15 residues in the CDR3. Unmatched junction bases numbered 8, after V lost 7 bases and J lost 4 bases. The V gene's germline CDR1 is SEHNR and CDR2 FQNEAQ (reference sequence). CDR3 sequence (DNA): TGTGCCAGCATCACGGGACAGGGCATTTACAATGAGCAGTTCTTC. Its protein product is CASITGQGIYNEQFF.

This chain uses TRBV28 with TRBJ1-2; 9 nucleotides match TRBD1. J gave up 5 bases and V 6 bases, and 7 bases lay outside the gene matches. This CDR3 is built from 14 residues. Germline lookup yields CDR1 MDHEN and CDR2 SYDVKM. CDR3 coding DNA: TGTGCCAGCAGCTACAGGGGGCCCAATTATGGCTACACCTTC. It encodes CASSYRGPNYGYTF.

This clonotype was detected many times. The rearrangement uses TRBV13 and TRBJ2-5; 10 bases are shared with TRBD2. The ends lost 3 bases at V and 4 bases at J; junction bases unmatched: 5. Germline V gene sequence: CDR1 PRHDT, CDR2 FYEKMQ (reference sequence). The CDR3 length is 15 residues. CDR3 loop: CASSLVAGGGETQYF. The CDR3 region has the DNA TGTGCCAGCAGCTTGGTAGCGGGAGGAGGAGAGACCCAGTACTTC. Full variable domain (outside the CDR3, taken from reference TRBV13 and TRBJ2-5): AAGVIQSPRHLIKEKRETATLKCYPIPRHDTVYWYQQGPGQDPQFLISFYEKMQSDKGSIPDRFSAQQFSDYHSELNMSSLELGDSALYFCASSLVAGGGETQYFGPGTRLLVL.

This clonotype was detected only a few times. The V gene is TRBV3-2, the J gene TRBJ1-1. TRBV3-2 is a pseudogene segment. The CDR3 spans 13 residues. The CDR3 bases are TGTGCCAGCAGCCAAGGGGTTGGGGATGAAGCTTTCTTT. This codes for CASSQGVGDEAFF.

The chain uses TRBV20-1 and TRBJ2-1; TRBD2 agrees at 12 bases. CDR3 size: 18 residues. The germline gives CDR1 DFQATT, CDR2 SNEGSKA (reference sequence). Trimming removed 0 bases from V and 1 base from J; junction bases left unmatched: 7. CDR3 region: CSARDEGLAGVSYNEQFF. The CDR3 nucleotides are TGCAGTGCTAGAGATGAGGGACTAGCGGGTGTATCCTACAATGAGCAGTTCTTC.

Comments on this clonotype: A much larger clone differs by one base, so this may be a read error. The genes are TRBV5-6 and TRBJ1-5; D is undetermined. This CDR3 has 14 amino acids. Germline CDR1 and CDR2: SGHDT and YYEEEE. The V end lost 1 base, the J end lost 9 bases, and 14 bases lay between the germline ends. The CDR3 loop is CASSLSYRFGPQHF. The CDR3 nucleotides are TGTGCCAGCAGCTTGTCCTACCGCTTTGGGCCCCAGCATTTT.

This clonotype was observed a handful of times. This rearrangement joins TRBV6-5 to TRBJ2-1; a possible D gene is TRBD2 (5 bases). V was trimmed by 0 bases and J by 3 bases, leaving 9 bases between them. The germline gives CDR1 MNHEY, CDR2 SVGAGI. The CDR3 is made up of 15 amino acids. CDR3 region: CASSYSEGVYNEQFF. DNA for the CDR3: TGTGCCAGCAGTTACTCCGAGGGAGTCTACAATGAGCAGTTCTTC.

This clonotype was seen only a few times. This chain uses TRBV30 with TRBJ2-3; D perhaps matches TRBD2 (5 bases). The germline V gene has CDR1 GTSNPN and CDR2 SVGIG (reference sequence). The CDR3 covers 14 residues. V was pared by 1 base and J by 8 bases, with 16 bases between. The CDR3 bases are TGTGCCTGGAGTGACTCAGCGGAAATAGTTACGCAGTATTTT. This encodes CAWSDSAEIVTQYF.

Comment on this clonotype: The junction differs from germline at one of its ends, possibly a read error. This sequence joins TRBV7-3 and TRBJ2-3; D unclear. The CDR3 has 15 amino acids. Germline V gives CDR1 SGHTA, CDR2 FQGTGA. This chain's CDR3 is CANSSGGLNTDTQYF. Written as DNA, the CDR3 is TGTGCCAACAGCTCTGGTGGCTTAAACACAGACACGCAGTATTTT. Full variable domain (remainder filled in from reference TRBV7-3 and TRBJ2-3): GAGVSQTPSNKVTEKGKYVELRCDPISGHTALYWYRQSLGQGPEFLIYFQGTGAADDSGLPNDRFFAVRPEGSVSTLKIQRTERGDSAVYLCANSSGGLNTDTQYFGPGTRLTVL.

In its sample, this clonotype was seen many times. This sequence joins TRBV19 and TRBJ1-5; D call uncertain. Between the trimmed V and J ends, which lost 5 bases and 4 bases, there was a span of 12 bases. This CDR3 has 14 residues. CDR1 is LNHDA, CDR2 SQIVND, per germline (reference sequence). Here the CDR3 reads CASSWGLENQPQHF. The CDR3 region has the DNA TGTGCCAGTAGTTGGGGATTGGAAAATCAGCCCCAGCATTTT.

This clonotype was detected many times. The CDR3 DNA follows: TGTGCCAGCAGTTCTAAACAGGGCCACTACGAGCAGTACTTC. Translating gives CASSSKQGHYEQYF. V is TRBV6-6 and J is TRBJ2-7; the D gene is possibly TRBD1 (6 bases). The CDR3 runs to 14 residues. The germline V and J ends were trimmed by 4 bases and 3 bases, with 13 bases remaining between them. Germline V gene lookup returns CDR1 MNHNY and CDR2 SVGAGI (reference sequence).

This chain's CDR3 is CASSMTSGAYDTSYNEQFF. The CDR3 DNA sequence: TGTGCCAGTAGTATGACTAGCGGGGCGTATGACACGTCCTACAATGAGCAGTTCTTC. V usage is TRBV19 and J usage is TRBJ2-1, with TRBD2 matching over 11 bases. Trimming took 3 bases from V and 1 from J; bases not matched to a gene: 11. Germline loops: CDR1 LNHDA, CDR2 SQIVND (reference sequence). The CDR3 runs 19 residues.

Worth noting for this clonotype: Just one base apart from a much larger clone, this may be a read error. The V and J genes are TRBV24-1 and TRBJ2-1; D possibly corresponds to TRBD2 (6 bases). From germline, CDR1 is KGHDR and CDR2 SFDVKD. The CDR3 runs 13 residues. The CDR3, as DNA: TGTGCCACCAGTGAGGATAGCGGTCATGCCCAGTCCTTC. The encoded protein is CATSEDSGHAQSF.

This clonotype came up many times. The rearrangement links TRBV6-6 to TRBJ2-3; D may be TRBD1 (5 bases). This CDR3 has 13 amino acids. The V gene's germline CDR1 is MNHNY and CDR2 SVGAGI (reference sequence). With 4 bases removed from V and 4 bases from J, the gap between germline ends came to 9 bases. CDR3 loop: CASSFLGADTQYF. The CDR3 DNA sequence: TGTGCCAGCAGTTTCCTAGGGGCAGATACGCAGTATTTT.

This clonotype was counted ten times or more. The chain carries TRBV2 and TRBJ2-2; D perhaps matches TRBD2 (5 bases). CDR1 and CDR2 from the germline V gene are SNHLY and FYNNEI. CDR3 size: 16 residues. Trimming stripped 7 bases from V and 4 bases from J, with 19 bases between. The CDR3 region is CASKFIPETITGELFF. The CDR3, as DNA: TGTGCCAGCAAATTTATACCAGAGACTATCACCGGGGAGCTGTTTTTT.

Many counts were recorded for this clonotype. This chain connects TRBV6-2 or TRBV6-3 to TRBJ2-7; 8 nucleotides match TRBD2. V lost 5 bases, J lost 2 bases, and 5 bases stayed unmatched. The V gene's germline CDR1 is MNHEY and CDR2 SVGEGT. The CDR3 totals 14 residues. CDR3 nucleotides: TGTGCCAGCAGTCCCCCGGGAGGGCCCTACGAGCAGTACTTC. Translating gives CASSPPGGPYEQYF.

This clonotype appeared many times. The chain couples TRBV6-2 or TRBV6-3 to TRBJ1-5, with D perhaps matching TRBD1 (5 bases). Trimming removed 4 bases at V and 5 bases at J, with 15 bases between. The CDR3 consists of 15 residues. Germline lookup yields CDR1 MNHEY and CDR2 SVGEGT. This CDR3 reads CASSFYEGMDQPQHF. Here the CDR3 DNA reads TGTGCCAGCAGTTTTTACGAGGGGATGGATCAGCCCCAGCATTTT.